Each of the 26 T cell receptor beta chains below was sequenced from the same sample in a study of blood T cell repertoires in COVID-19. The data were produced by immunoSEQ multiplex PCR, yet TCRdb's version contains in-frame clones alone and is incomplete. The sample lists roughly 180,000 clones, about 95% occurring once. The sample was peripheral blood. These receptor sequences come from a young man with COVID-19, enrolled during active disease.

The chain employs TRBV3-1 (or the pseudogene TRBV3-2) and TRBJ1-1, with TRBD1 matching 11 bases. The CDR3 spans 15 residues. Germline V gene data show CDR1 as LGHDT and CDR2 as YNNKEL (reference sequence). The ends lost 1 base at V and 11 bases at J; junction bases unmatched: 9. CDR3 DNA sequence: TGTGCCAGCAGCCAAGTCCCGGGACAGGGGGAGGTGGCTTTCTTT. It translates to CASSQVPGQGEVAFF.

The chain combines TRBV7-9 with TRBJ2-3, with 11 bases matching TRBD2. The J segment lost 3 bases and the V segment lost 10 bases, leaving 15 bases of the junction unmatched. The CDR3 length is 17 residues. CDR1 and CDR2 from the germline V gene are SEHNR and FQNEAQ (reference sequence). CDR3 sequence (DNA): TGTGCCATCGAGGGCGCTAGCGGGGGGCTTGAGACAGATACGCAGTATTTT. Its protein product is CAIEGASGGLETDTQYF.

This sequence joins TRBV7-9 and TRBJ1-2; 9 bases line up with TRBD1. Germline CDR1 is SEHNR and CDR2 is FQNEAQ (reference sequence). The CDR3 covers 15 residues. The ends lost 1 base at V and 6 bases at J; junction bases unmatched: 6. In DNA form, the CDR3 reads TGTGCCAGCAGCTTAGAGCAAAACAGGGGGCATGGCTACACCTTC. The encoded protein is CASSLEQNRGHGYTF.

The chain uses TRBV23-1 and TRBJ1-1; the D is unclear. TRBV23-1 is marked as an open reading frame, function uncertain. There are 12 residues in the CDR3. Trimming took off 4 bases at V and 10 bases at J, with 13 bases between the two ends. Here the CDR3 DNA reads TGCGCCAGCAGTCCATCCCGGCCGGGAGCTTTCTTT. Its translation: CASSPSRPGAFF.

The chain uses TRBV5-1 and TRBJ1-2; TRBD1 might be the D (5 bases). CDR3 length equals 15 residues. The ends were cut back, 4 bases at V and 5 bases at J, with 18 bases in the middle. Germline loops: CDR1 SGHRS, CDR2 YFSETQ. The CDR3 sequence: CASSEIGGEGYGYTF. The CDR3, as DNA: TGCGCCAGCAGCGAGATCGGAGGGGAAGGGTATGGCTACACCTTC.

The chain is built from TRBV5-1 and TRBJ2-1, with D maybe TRBD1 (5 bases). This CDR3 contains 15 residues. Germline V gene lookup returns CDR1 SGHRS and CDR2 YFSETQ. Trimming left V 4 bases short and J 3 bases short, with 14 bases between. CDR3 DNA: TGCGCCAGCAGCCCTGGCATCAGGGTCTACAATGAGCAGTTCTTC. This translates into CASSPGIRVYNEQFF.

The J gene is TRBJ2-7, the V gene TRBV20-1; 11 bases align to TRBD2. The CDR3 consists of 15 residues. V shed 3 bases, J shed 1 base, and the junction held 5 bases outside the gene matches. Germline-derived CDR1 and CDR2 are DFQATT and SNEGSKA (reference sequence). For the CDR3, the DNA is TGCAGTGCTAGTGTGACTAGCGGGATTTCCTACGAGCAGTACTTC. Encoded protein: CSASVTSGISYEQYF.

This rearrangement joins TRBV19 to TRBJ1-4, with TRBD1 identical over 8 bases. The length of the CDR3 is 15 residues. The V gene's germline CDR1 is LNHDA and CDR2 SQIVND (reference sequence). With 2 bases clipped from V and 4 bases from J, the junction kept 3 bases outside the gene matches. CDR3 region: CASSILGQGNEKLFF. Here the CDR3 DNA reads TGTGCCAGTAGTATACTTGGACAGGGTAATGAAAAACTGTTTTTT.

This chain connects TRBV30 to TRBJ2-2; D perhaps matches TRBD1 (6 bases). The germline CDR1 and CDR2 sequences are GTSNPN and SVGIG (reference sequence). The CDR3 covers 14 residues. V was clipped by 6 bases and J by 0 bases, with 11 bases between them. The CDR3 region has the DNA TGTGCCTGCTGGACAGACGCGAACACCGGGGAGCTGTTTTTT. Its translation: CACWTDANTGELFF. Combining the CDR3 with reference TRBV30 and TRBJ2-2 gives the whole variable domain SQTIHQWPATLVQPVGSPLSLECTVEGTSNPNLYWYRQAAGRGLQLLFYSVGIGQISSEVPQNLSASRPQDRQFILSSKKLLLSDSGFYLCACWTDANTGELFFGEGSRLTVL.

The chain links TRBV3-1 (or the pseudogene TRBV3-2) to TRBJ2-2; 13 nucleotides align to TRBD2. Losses at the gene ends were 0 bases for V and 0 bases for J; bases not matched to a gene: 7. CDR1 and CDR2 from the germline V gene are LGHDT and YNNKEL (reference sequence). The CDR3 extends over 20 amino acids. CDR3 protein: CASSQDIGLAGAANTGELFF. CDR3 coding DNA: TGTGCCAGCAGCCAAGATATCGGACTAGCGGGGGCCGCGAACACCGGGGAGCTGTTTTTT.

V gene TRBV20-1 combines with J gene TRBJ1-6; D unclear. Trimming removed 3 bases at V and 7 bases at J, with 10 bases between. CDR1 and CDR2 (germline): DFQATT, SNEGSKA (reference sequence). This CDR3 is built from 13 residues. CDR3 sequence reads: CSASRGGNSPLHF. In DNA form, the CDR3 reads TGCAGTGCTAGTCGGGGAGGGAATTCACCCCTCCACTTT.

The V call is TRBV5-1, the J call TRBJ1-2; no reliable D call. The CDR3 sequence is 15 residues long. Germline values: CDR1 SGHRS, CDR2 YFSETQ. Between the trimmed V and J ends, which lost 1 base and 6 bases, there was a span of 16 bases. CDR3 in DNA: TGCGCCAGCAGCTTGTGGCTAAGCGGATCGGATGGCTACACCTTC. Its protein is CASSLWLSGSDGYTF.

The chain has TRBV11-2 and TRBJ2-4; TRBD1 agrees at 8 bases. Germline loops: CDR1 SGHAT, CDR2 FQNNGV. The CDR3 sequence is 17 residues long. V lost 5 bases, J lost 0 bases, and 9 bases stayed unmatched. The CDR3, as DNA: TGTGCCAGCAGCGCAAGACAGGGGCTTTTAGCCAAAAACATTCAGTACTTC. Translating gives CASSARQGLLAKNIQYF.

The gene calls are TRBV12-2 and TRBJ2-7; the table's TRBD2 call for D was not verified on the DNA. TRBV12-2 is assigned pseudogene status. The CDR3 has 16 amino acids. This CDR3 is CASRLAVNYSSYEQYF. CDR3 nucleotides: TGTGCAAGTCGCTTAGCGGTAAACTATTCATCCTACGAGCAGTACTTC.

This chain uses TRBV21-1 with TRBJ1-5; the table assigns TRBD1, which was not confirmed against the DNA. TRBV21-1 is tagged as a pseudogene. The CDR3 is made up of 17 amino acids. For the CDR3, the DNA is TGTGCCAGCAGCATGTCACAGGGTGGATCTTACAATCAGCCCCAGCATTTT. Translating it yields CASSMSQGGSYNQPQHF.

V usage is TRBV6-5 and J usage is TRBJ1-4; no firm D call. V shed 4 bases and J shed 3 bases, with 12 bases lying between them. The CDR3 totals 15 residues. CDR1 and CDR2 (germline): MNHEY, SVGAGI. The CDR3 sequence: CASSSPMGSNEKLFF. In DNA, the CDR3 is TGTGCCAGCAGTTCCCCCATGGGCTCTAATGAAAAACTGTTTTTT.

There are a few counts of this clone. This rearrangement joins TRBV10-3 to TRBJ1-3, with D perhaps matching TRBD1 (6 bases). The germline gives CDR1 ENHRY, CDR2 SYGVKD. The CDR3 is made up of 13 amino acids. V was trimmed by 5 bases and J by 4 bases, leaving 9 bases between them. The DNA for the CDR3 is TGTGCCATCAGTCCGACAGGCGGAAACACCATATATTTT. Translated, it gives CAISPTGGNTIYF.

This clone was seen a handful of times. The chain has TRBV27 and TRBJ2-5; D is unclear. The germline CDR1 and CDR2 sequences are MNHEY and SMNVEV (reference sequence). CDR3 length: 15 residues. V dropped 5 bases and J dropped 2 bases, with 15 bases sitting between them. The CDR3 coding sequence is TGTGCCAGCAGTAAAAGTAGACAAGTGCAAGAGACCCAGTACTTC. It yields the protein CASSKSRQVQETQYF.

The chain couples TRBV5-1 to TRBJ1-6; a possible D gene is TRBD1 (5 bases). Trimming pared 4 bases from V and 7 bases from J, leaving 15 bases between. Per the germline V gene, CDR1 is SGHRS and CDR2 is YFSETQ. The CDR3 runs to 15 residues. CDR3 sequence reads: CASSPRGLDNSPLHF. The CDR3, as DNA: TGCGCCAGCAGCCCTAGGGGACTTGACAATTCACCCCTCCACTTT.

This chain uses TRBV28 with TRBJ2-3, with TRBD2 identical over 16 bases. V lost 3 bases and J lost 4; bases outside the gene matches: 10. Germline assignment: CDR1 MDHEN and CDR2 SYDVKM. This CDR3 spans 19 amino acids. The CDR3 region is CASSLPPGTSGGAADTQYF. The CDR3 bases are TGTGCCAGCAGTTTGCCCCCCGGGACTAGCGGGGGGGCGGCAGATACGCAGTATTTT.

The V gene is TRBV12-5, the J gene TRBJ1-2; 10 bases are shared with TRBD1. CDR3 length: 18 residues. Germline CDR1 and CDR2: LGHNT and FRNRAP. The ends lost 0 bases at V and 6 bases at J; junction bases unmatched: 13. Here the CDR3 DNA reads TGTGCTAGTGGTTTGGTCCTGGGGACAGGGGCATTGTCGGATGGCTACACCTTC. It specifies CASGLVLGTGALSDGYTF.

The chain recombines TRBV13 with TRBJ1-3, with unresolved D. The CDR3 is 17 residues long. Trimming removed 3 bases from V and 0 bases from J, with 15 bases in between. Germline assignment: CDR1 PRHDT and CDR2 FYEKMQ (reference sequence). The CDR3 loop is CASSLWIAEISGNTIYF. The CDR3 region has the DNA TGTGCCAGCAGCTTGTGGATCGCGGAGATCTCTGGAAACACCATATATTTT.

On this clone itself: The junction does not match germline at one end; this may be a read error. This chain joins TRBV7-3 and TRBJ2-1, with TRBD2 matching over 12 bases. The germline CDR1 and CDR2 sequences are SGHTA and FQGTGA. The CDR3 spans 13 residues. The CDR3 DNA sequence: TGTGCCAGCAGCGTAACTAGCGGGGGGGAGCAGTTCTTC. Translated, it gives CASSVTSGGEQFF.

V and J are TRBV6-1 and TRBJ1-5; no clear D gene. This CDR3 comprises 13 residues. The germline V and J ends were trimmed by 3 bases and 5 bases, with 8 bases remaining between them. CDR1 is MNHNS, CDR2 SASEGT, per germline. CDR3 sequence (DNA): TGTGCCAGCAGTGATATCTTCGATCAGCCCCAGCATTTT. It yields the protein CASSDIFDQPQHF.

V is TRBV5-4 and J is TRBJ2-3; the D gene is possibly TRBD2 (7 bases). Germline V CDR1 and CDR2: SGHNT, YYREEE (reference sequence). The CDR3 extends over 15 amino acids. Trimming pared 5 bases from V and 4 bases from J, leaving 17 bases between. CDR3: CASRYLGGPSDTQYF. The DNA of the CDR3 is TGTGCCAGCAGGTACTTGGGGGGGCCATCAGATACGCAGTATTTT.

This clone was detected only once. The genes are TRBV2 and TRBJ2-7, with 9 bases identical to TRBD1. Looked up from germline, CDR1 is SNHLY and CDR2 is FYNNEI. J was trimmed by 3 bases and V by 7 bases; bases with no gene match: 10. The CDR3 contains 15 residues. The CDR3 reads CASTMHGQGNYEQYF. CDR3 sequence (DNA): TGTGCCAGCACCATGCACGGACAGGGGAACTACGAGCAGTACTTC.